The present TCR beta chain was sequenced within a study of follicular helper T cells after annual influenza vaccination. Noted time point: 2015-2016 season, 7 days after influenza vaccination. Subjects lived in the community and lacked influenza vaccine within the prior 6 months. Donors with HIV/AIDS, active malignancy, immunomodulators or active illness were excluded. Here immunoSEQ multiplex PCR was the method, and the copy in TCRdb shows in-frame clones only, minus some. The data show roughly 4,900 clones, with around 80% seen just once and approximately 1.1% held by the top ten. The TCR comes from an adult who received the influenza vaccine. This specimen was CXCR5+ CD38- circulating T follicular helper cells from blood, taken 7 days after influenza vaccination. Regarding subset: circulating Tfh, non-naive CD4+CXCR5+PD-1+ (ICOS+CD38+ or ICOS-CD38-).

The CDR3 here is CASSFMDRTEAFF. The CDR3 coding sequence is TGTGCCAGCAGTTTTATGGACCGCACTGAAGCTTTCTTT. J is TRBJ1-1 and V is TRBV2; D is uncertain. Germline lookup yields CDR1 SNHLY and CDR2 FYNNEI. V lost 5 bases and J lost 4, with 11 bases in between. The CDR3 has 13 amino acids.